This T cell receptor beta chain emerged from a study of T cells in Graves' hyperthyroidism and ophthalmopathy. Overall study: Before treatment of any kind, peripheral blood was taken at initial diagnosis.

Researchers amplified the TCR beta CDR3 regions from RNA transcripts. An initial round of RT-PCR targeting the TCR CDR3 relied on the HTBI primer set. MiXCR was run by TCRdb on the multiplex PCR reads, yielding one entry per CDR3 protein. The data hold some 560,000 distinct CDR3 sequences, with around a sixth observed a single time. Lactation, pregnancy, other autoimmune disease or uncontrolled infection led to exclusion of patients. The germline gives CDR1 SEHNR, CDR2 FQNEAQ (reference sequence). Trimming at V came to 4 bases and at J to 1 base, leaving 5 bases not matched to a gene. This CDR3 spans 17 amino acids.

This chain uses TRBV7-9 with TRBJ2-7; 15 bases fit TRBD2. This TCR derives from a woman aged 25-40 years with Graves' hyperthyroidism. The sample was blood. For the CDR3, the DNA is TGTGCCAGCAGCTACACCGGGACTAGCGGGAGGTCCTACGAGCAGTACTTC. Residues: CASSYTGTSGRSYEQYF.